This paragraph reports one TCR beta chain. Its recognized antigen is unknown. Base qualities are missing; no much larger clone stands one base away. This sample was included in a study of blood T cell repertoires in COVID-19 (dated by TCRdb to the early 2020s). Study-wide context: Collaborator samples came from the United States, Italy and Spain and covered acute and convalescent phases of COVID-19. The material from the prospective study consisted of cDNA or gDNA derived from T cells, B-cell-depleted T cells, or PBMCs. The dataset comprised deeply sampled blood TCRbeta repertoires from subjects exposed to, actively infected with, or recovered from COVID-19. A freely available public database, intended as a resource for researchers studying the immune response to SARS-CoV-2, is where the repertoires were released. Samples came from the ongoing ImmuneRACE study (first 160 participants) plus 1,254 subjects from 6 global collaborators. A de-identified subject ID, COVID-19 status, age in years and sex were almost always included in the sample metadata. Where available, HLA class I and class II types were obtained from metadata supplied by the sample provider rather than from assay-based typing.

TCRbeta CDR3 regions were amplified from genomic DNA using the immunoSEQ Assay, a bias-controlled multiplex PCR. On the study's bioinformatics: The number of nucleated cells in each sample was estimated by amplification of reference gene primers within the assay. To quantify the absolute abundance of each unique TCRbeta CDR3 rearrangement, sequence reads were collapsed and filtered. For each sample, productive Simpson clonality was calculated as the square root of Simpson's diversity index across productive rearrangements. The table was pulled from immuneACCESS by TCRdb, which kept in-frame rearrangements only. Such tables lose some clones; where checked, under half of the loss comes from unresolved V genes, and the rest has no known cause. V and J calls and clone size come straight from that table; D and trimming were deduced from the DNA. A total of roughly 8,000 clones appear in this sample, roughly four fifths of them only once. The leading ten clones occupy 32% of the sample.

V was cut back by 0 bases and J by 4 bases, leaving a gap of 5 bases between them. The CDR3 contains 13 residues, cysteine and phenylalanine counted. The retained sequence is limited to the CDR3, 39 bases, with the frame set at the first base. Looking up the germline V gene yields CDR1 KGHDR and CDR2 SFDVKD. Each collaborating institution followed its own protocols to collect whole blood in K2EDTA tubes. For TCRbeta analysis, collaborators shipped samples as frozen whole blood, isolated PBMCs, or DNA extracted from either of those sample types. Overall results and qualifications from the work: How much clinical and demographic metadata was included differed by source and by participant, and the metadata was provided uncurated.

This chain is built from TRBV24-1 and TRBJ1-1; no D gene can be assigned with confidence. This TCR was recovered from a human donor in a cohort sampled during active COVID-19. Sequenced input: peripheral blood. At the DNA level, the sequence is TGTGCCACCAGTGATTTGGGCGGCACTGAAGCTTTCTTT. The encoded protein is CATSDLGGTEAFF.